These T cell receptor beta chains were read from a single sample in a study of CD8 T cells in Susac syndrome. TCRdb fed the immunoSEQ multiplex PCR reads into MiXCR, producing one record per CDR3 protein. The sample lists 200,000 to 250,000 distinct CDR3 sequences, around 93% occurring once. Input material: CD4+ T cells from PBMCs. The receptors come from a human donor with multiple sclerosis. The CDR3 runs from the conserved cysteine through the conserved F or W. A D gene is named only where the DNA matches it firmly. Part of the rows lack a size; the others show once, few, many or a class for expanded clones.

cdr3_nt: TGCAGTGCTCTGGACGGGAATTCACCCCTCCACTTT; cdr3_aa: CSALDGNSPLHF; clone_size: .; j_call: TRBJ1-6; d_call: .; v_call: TRBV20-1
cdr3_nt: TGCAGTGCTACGGGTAAATACAATGAGCAGTTCTTC; cdr3_aa: CSATGKYNEQFF; clone_size: .; j_call: TRBJ2-1; d_call: .; v_call: TRBV20-1
cdr3_nt: TGTGCCAGCAGCGTAGCAGGGGGCAATCAAGAGACCCAGTACTTC; cdr3_aa: CASSVAGGNQETQYF; clone_size: .; j_call: TRBJ2-5; d_call: TRBD1; v_call: TRBV9
cdr3_nt: TGCGCCAGCAGCACGCGACGGGTTAGAGATACGCAGTATTTT; cdr3_aa: CASSTRRVRDTQYF; clone_size: .; j_call: TRBJ2-3; d_call: .; v_call: TRBV5-1
cdr3_nt: TGCAGTGTAAGAACGGCAGGGGAGAACACTGAAGCTTTCTTT; cdr3_aa: CSVRTAGENTEAFF; clone_size: .; j_call: TRBJ1-1; d_call: .; v_call: TRBV20-1
cdr3_nt: TGTGCCAGCAGACAGGGCTTGAACATTCAGTACTTC; cdr3_aa: CASRQGLNIQYF; clone_size: once; j_call: TRBJ2-4; d_call: .; v_call: TRBV6-1
cdr3_nt: TGCAGTGCTATTCGTAGGGAGGAGCAGTATTTT; cdr3_aa: CSAIRREEQYF; clone_size: .; j_call: TRBJ2-3; d_call: .; v_call: TRBV20-1
cdr3_nt: TGTGCCAGCAGCTTAGTCGACCGGGGTATCGGCACTGAAGCTTTCTTT; cdr3_aa: CASSLVDRGIGTEAFF; clone_size: .; j_call: TRBJ1-1; d_call: .; v_call: TRBV13
cdr3_nt: TGCAGCGTGCGGGCAGGGCGAACCGGGGAGCTGTTTTTT; cdr3_aa: CSVRAGRTGELFF; clone_size: .; j_call: TRBJ2-2; d_call: .; v_call: TRBV29-1
cdr3_nt: TGTGCCAGCAGCCAACAGGGGGTTGGAAGCGCTCAGTACTTC; cdr3_aa: CASSQQGVGSAQYF; clone_size: .; j_call: TRBJ2-7; d_call: TRBD1; v_call: TRBV3-1
cdr3_nt: TGTGCCAGCAGGGCAGACAACACAGATACGCAGTATTTT; cdr3_aa: CASRADNTDTQYF; clone_size: .; j_call: TRBJ2-3; d_call: .; v_call: TRBV28
cdr3_nt: TGTGCCAGCAACACCCACGAGCAGTACTTC; cdr3_aa: CASNTHEQYF; clone_size: .; j_call: TRBJ2-7; d_call: .; v_call: TRBV6-1
cdr3_nt: TGCAGTGCTAGTCCCACTCCTCGGGGGGAGACCCAGTACTTC; cdr3_aa: CSASPTPRGETQYF; clone_size: .; j_call: TRBJ2-5; d_call: .; v_call: TRBV20-1
cdr3_nt: TGCAGCGGTGGGGTTAGCTCCTACAATGAGCAGTTCTTC; cdr3_aa: CSGGVSSYNEQFF; clone_size: .; j_call: TRBJ2-1; d_call: .; v_call: TRBV29-1
cdr3_nt: TGTGCCAGCTCACCTGGTCGACAGGTCACTGAAGCTTTCTTT; cdr3_aa: CASSPGRQVTEAFF; clone_size: once; j_call: TRBJ1-1; d_call: .; v_call: TRBV18
cdr3_nt: TGCGCCAGCAGCTTGGAGACCGGGACAGGGTATGGCTACACCTTC; cdr3_aa: CASSLETGTGYGYTF; clone_size: .; j_call: TRBJ1-2; d_call: TRBD1; v_call: TRBV5-1
cdr3_nt: TGCAGTGCTAGAGTTACGGGGGGGACAGGGCCCCAGCATTTT; cdr3_aa: CSARVTGGTGPQHF; clone_size: .; j_call: TRBJ1-5; d_call: TRBD1; v_call: TRBV20-1
cdr3_nt: TGCAGCGTTGTCCAGCCAGCGAACACTGAAGCTTTCTTT; cdr3_aa: CSVVQPANTEAFF; clone_size: .; j_call: TRBJ1-1; d_call: .; v_call: TRBV29-1
cdr3_nt: TGTGCCAGCAGTTTAGATGGACAGACCTACGAGCAGTACTTC; cdr3_aa: CASSLDGQTYEQYF; clone_size: .; j_call: TRBJ2-7; d_call: .; v_call: TRBV27
cdr3_nt: TGCAGCGTTGAAGACTGGACAGGGCAGTCTTCTGGCTACACCTTC; cdr3_aa: CSVEDWTGQSSGYTF; clone_size: .; j_call: TRBJ1-2; d_call: TRBD1; v_call: TRBV29-1
cdr3_nt: TGTGCCAGCAGCTTAGCGGCGGAAGAAGCTTTCTTT; cdr3_aa: CASSLAAEEAFF; clone_size: .; j_call: TRBJ1-1; d_call: .; v_call: TRBV7-9
cdr3_nt: TGCAGCGTTGAAAAGCGGGGGCCTCCCTACGAGCAGTACTTC; cdr3_aa: CSVEKRGPPYEQYF; clone_size: .; j_call: TRBJ2-7; d_call: TRBD2; v_call: TRBV29-1
cdr3_nt: TGTGCCAGCAACCCCGGAGGGGACACTGAAGCTTTCTTT; cdr3_aa: CASNPGGDTEAFF; clone_size: .; j_call: TRBJ1-1; d_call: .; v_call: TRBV3-1
cdr3_nt: TGTGCCAGCAGCCACCATCCTAGAACAGATACGCAGTATTTT; cdr3_aa: CASSHHPRTDTQYF; clone_size: .; j_call: TRBJ2-3; d_call: .; v_call: TRBV4-2
cdr3_nt: TGTGCCAGCAGTCTGATGTTGACTAGCGGTCAAGAGACCCAGTACTTC; cdr3_aa: CASSLMLTSGQETQYF; clone_size: .; j_call: TRBJ2-5; d_call: TRBD2; v_call: TRBV3-1
cdr3_nt: TGTGCCAGCAGCCAAGGGGACAGGGATTCACCCCTCCACTTT; cdr3_aa: CASSQGDRDSPLHF; clone_size: .; j_call: TRBJ1-6; d_call: TRBD1; v_call: TRBV3-1
cdr3_nt: TGTGCCTGGAGTGTACTTCCTCGTAAAGATACGCAGTATTTT; cdr3_aa: CAWSVLPRKDTQYF; clone_size: .; j_call: TRBJ2-3; d_call: .; v_call: TRBV30
cdr3_nt: TGTGCCATCAGCCGGACAGCGGCCTACGAGCAGTACTTC; cdr3_aa: CAISRTAAYEQYF; clone_size: once; j_call: TRBJ2-7; d_call: .; v_call: TRBV10-3
cdr3_nt: TGTGCTAGTGGTTTGGGGGGAGCAGATACGCAGTATTTT; cdr3_aa: CASGLGGADTQYF; clone_size: .; j_call: TRBJ2-3; d_call: .; v_call: TRBV12-5
cdr3_nt: TGCAGCGTCGAAGACAGGGGGCGAGAGACCCAGTACTTC; cdr3_aa: CSVEDRGRETQYF; clone_size: .; j_call: TRBJ2-5; d_call: TRBD1; v_call: TRBV29-1
cdr3_nt: TGTGCCAGCAGCGCAGGGCTGGATCGGGAAAAACTGTTTTTT; cdr3_aa: CASSAGLDREKLFF; clone_size: .; j_call: TRBJ1-4; d_call: .; v_call: TRBV9
cdr3_nt: TGTGCCTGGAGTGTAGGACAGAAGTACCAAGAGACCCAGTACTTC; cdr3_aa: CAWSVGQKYQETQYF; clone_size: .; j_call: TRBJ2-5; d_call: .; v_call: TRBV30
cdr3_nt: TGCAGCTCAGGACAGCCCACCGGGGAGCTGTTTTTT; cdr3_aa: CSSGQPTGELFF; clone_size: .; j_call: TRBJ2-2; d_call: .; v_call: TRBV29-1
cdr3_nt: TGTGCCAGCAGTTTGGGGGAATCCAATGAGCAGTTCTTC; cdr3_aa: CASSLGESNEQFF; clone_size: .; j_call: TRBJ2-1; d_call: .; v_call: TRBV12-3/TRBV12-4
cdr3_nt: TGTGCCAGCAGCGTAGGTCCCCCGGGGACAGATACGCAGTATTTT; cdr3_aa: CASSVGPPGTDTQYF; clone_size: .; j_call: TRBJ2-3; d_call: .; v_call: TRBV9
cdr3_nt: TGTGCTAGTGGTTTGGATCGAAACACCATATATTTT; cdr3_aa: CASGLDRNTIYF; clone_size: .; j_call: TRBJ1-3; d_call: .; v_call: TRBV12-5
cdr3_nt: TGCAGCGTTGTTTGGGGGATTGGACAGCCCCAGCATTTT; cdr3_aa: CSVVWGIGQPQHF; clone_size: .; j_call: TRBJ1-5; d_call: .; v_call: TRBV29-1
cdr3_nt: TGTGCCCACTCAGGCGAAGGCACGTACGAGCAGTACTTC; cdr3_aa: CAHSGEGTYEQYF; clone_size: .; j_call: TRBJ2-7; d_call: .; v_call: TRBV28
cdr3_nt: TGTGCCAGCAGCCGGACGGGAAACTATGGCTACACCTTC; cdr3_aa: CASSRTGNYGYTF; clone_size: few; j_call: TRBJ1-2; d_call: .; v_call: TRBV27
cdr3_nt: TGCAGTGCCCAAGCGGACAAGTCCTACGAGCAGTACTTC; cdr3_aa: CSAQADKSYEQYF; clone_size: .; j_call: TRBJ2-7; d_call: .; v_call: TRBV20-1
cdr3_nt: TGTGCCAGTAGTATGGCGGTGAGCACAGATACGCAGTATTTT; cdr3_aa: CASSMAVSTDTQYF; clone_size: once; j_call: TRBJ2-3; d_call: .; v_call: TRBV19
cdr3_nt: TGTGCCAGCAGCACCCGGCTAGTCACAACAGATACGCAGTATTTT; cdr3_aa: CASSTRLVTTDTQYF; clone_size: once; j_call: TRBJ2-3; d_call: .; v_call: TRBV3-1
cdr3_nt: TGTGCCAGCAGCCTGGGACTCCGGGTCCCCAGGGGGTCCGGGGAGCTGTTTTTT; cdr3_aa: CASSLGLRVPRGSGELFF; clone_size: once; j_call: TRBJ2-2; d_call: .; v_call: TRBV12-3/TRBV12-4
cdr3_nt: TGTGCCAGCAGTGATCGATTTCGGGAGGAGCAGTACTTC; cdr3_aa: CASSDRFREEQYF; clone_size: .; j_call: TRBJ2-7; d_call: .; v_call: TRBV25-1
cdr3_nt: TGCGCCAGCAGCTTGGTGGGACTAGCCTACGAGCAGTACTTC; cdr3_aa: CASSLVGLAYEQYF; clone_size: .; j_call: TRBJ2-7; d_call: TRBD2; v_call: TRBV5-1
cdr3_nt: TGTGCCTGGAGTGTAGCGGGGGAGACCCAGTACTTC; cdr3_aa: CAWSVAGETQYF; clone_size: .; j_call: TRBJ2-5; d_call: TRBD2; v_call: TRBV30
cdr3_nt: TGCAGTGCGGACGGGGTAGCGGGGGGCAATGAGCAGTTCTTC; cdr3_aa: CSADGVAGGNEQFF; clone_size: .; j_call: TRBJ2-1; d_call: TRBD2; v_call: TRBV20-1